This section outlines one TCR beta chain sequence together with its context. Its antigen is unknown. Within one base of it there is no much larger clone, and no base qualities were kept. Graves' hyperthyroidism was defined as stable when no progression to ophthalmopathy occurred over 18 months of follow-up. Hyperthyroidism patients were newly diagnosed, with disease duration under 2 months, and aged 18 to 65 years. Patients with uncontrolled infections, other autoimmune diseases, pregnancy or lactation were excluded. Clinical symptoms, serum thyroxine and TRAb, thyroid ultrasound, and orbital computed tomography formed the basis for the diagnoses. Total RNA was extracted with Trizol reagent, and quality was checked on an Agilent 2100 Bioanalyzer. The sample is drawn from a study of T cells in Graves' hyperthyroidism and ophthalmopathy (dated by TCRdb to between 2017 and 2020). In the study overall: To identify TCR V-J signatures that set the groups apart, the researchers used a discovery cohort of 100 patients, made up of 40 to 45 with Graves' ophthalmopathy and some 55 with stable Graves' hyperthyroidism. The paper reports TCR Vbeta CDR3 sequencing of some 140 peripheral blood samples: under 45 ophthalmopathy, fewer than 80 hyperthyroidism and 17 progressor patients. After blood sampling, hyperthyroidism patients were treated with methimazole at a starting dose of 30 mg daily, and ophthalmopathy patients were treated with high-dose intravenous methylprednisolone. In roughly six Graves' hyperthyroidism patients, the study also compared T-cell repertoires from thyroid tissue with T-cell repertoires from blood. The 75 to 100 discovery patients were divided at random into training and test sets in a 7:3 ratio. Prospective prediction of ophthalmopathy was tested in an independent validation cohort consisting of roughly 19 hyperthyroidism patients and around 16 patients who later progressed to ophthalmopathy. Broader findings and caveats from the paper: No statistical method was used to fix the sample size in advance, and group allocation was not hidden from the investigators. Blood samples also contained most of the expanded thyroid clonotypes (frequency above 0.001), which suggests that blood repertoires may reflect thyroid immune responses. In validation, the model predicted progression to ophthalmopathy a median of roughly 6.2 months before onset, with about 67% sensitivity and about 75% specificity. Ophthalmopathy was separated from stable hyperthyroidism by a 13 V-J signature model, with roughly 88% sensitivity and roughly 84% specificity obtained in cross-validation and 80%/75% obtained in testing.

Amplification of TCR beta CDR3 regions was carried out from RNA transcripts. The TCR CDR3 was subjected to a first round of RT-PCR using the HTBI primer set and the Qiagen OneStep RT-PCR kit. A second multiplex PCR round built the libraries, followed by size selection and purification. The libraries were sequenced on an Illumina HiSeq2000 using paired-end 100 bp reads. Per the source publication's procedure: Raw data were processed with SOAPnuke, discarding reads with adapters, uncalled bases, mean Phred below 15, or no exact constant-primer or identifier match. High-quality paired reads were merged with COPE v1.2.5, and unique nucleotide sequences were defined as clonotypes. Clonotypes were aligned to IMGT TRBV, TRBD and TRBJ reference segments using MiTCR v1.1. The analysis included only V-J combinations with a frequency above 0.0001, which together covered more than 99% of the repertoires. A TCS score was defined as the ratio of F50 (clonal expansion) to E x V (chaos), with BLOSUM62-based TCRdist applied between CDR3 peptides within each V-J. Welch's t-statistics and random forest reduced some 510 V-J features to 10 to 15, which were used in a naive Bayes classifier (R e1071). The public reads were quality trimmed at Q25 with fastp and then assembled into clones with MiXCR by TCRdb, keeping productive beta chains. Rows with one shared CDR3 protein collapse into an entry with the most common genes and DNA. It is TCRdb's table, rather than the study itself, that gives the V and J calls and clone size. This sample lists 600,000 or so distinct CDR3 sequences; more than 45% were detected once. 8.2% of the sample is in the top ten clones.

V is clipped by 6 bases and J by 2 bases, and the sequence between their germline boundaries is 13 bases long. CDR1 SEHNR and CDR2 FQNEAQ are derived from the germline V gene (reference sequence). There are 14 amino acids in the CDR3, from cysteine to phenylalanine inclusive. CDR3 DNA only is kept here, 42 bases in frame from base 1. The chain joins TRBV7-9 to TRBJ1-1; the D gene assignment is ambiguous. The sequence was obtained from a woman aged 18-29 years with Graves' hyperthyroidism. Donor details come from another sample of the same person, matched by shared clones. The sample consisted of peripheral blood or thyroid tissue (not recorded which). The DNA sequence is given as TGTGCCAGCAGTTCCGACCGGCGAAACACTGAAGCTTTCTTT. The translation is CASSSDRRNTEAFF.